This TCR beta chain was observed in a study of blood T cell repertoires in COVID-19 (dated by TCRdb to 2020 to 2021). Some background on the complete study: Samples covering the acute and convalescent phases of COVID-19 were provided by collaborators in the United States, Italy and Spain. Sample metadata almost always included a de-identified subject ID, COVID-19 status, age in years and sex. Where available, HLA class I and class II types were taken from metadata supplied by the sample provider and were not determined by assay-based typing. The dataset comprised deeply sampled blood TCRbeta repertoires from subjects exposed to, actively infected with, or recovered from COVID-19. Samples came from the ongoing ImmuneRACE study (first 160 participants) plus 1,254 subjects from 6 global collaborators. The material from the prospective study consisted of cDNA or gDNA derived from T cells, B-cell-depleted T cells, or PBMCs. The repertoires were released in a freely available public database intended as a resource for research on the immune response to SARS-CoV-2.

Results and caveats for the whole study, not just this receptor: The amount of clinical and demographic metadata varied by source and participant and was provided uncurated.

The germline V gene (reference sequence) provides CDR1 SEHNR and CDR2 FQNEAQ. The CDR3 runs 12 amino acids, cysteine and phenylalanine included. Solely the CDR3 DNA is kept, with 36 bases framed from the first base. The germline ends are 14 bases apart after V is trimmed by 5 bases and J by 12 bases. In the prospective study, participants were 18 to 89 years old, resided in under 30 geographic areas of the United States, and were enrolled through a virtual design. In the prospective study, cohorts were assigned on the basis of participant-reported clinical history obtained from a screening survey and a study questionnaire. ImmuneRACE Cohort 3 recovered participants were defined by two consecutive negative NP/OP PCR tests, healthcare professional clearance, or symptom resolution. In the prospective study, whole blood, serum and a nasopharyngeal or oropharyngeal swab were collected from each participant by mobile phlebotomists. Prospective study participants could optionally give additional blood draws and questionnaires over a roughly 2-month period. Before DNA extraction, blood samples from the prospective study were shipped at room temperature or frozen.

This clone has a handful of counts. This receptor's antigen is unknown. No base quality information exists; no much larger clone differs at one position. TCRbeta CDR3 regions were amplified from genomic DNA by means of the immunoSEQ Assay, a bias-controlled multiplex PCR. Per the source publication's procedure: The number of nucleated cells in each sample was estimated by amplification of reference gene primers within the assay. To quantify the absolute abundance of each unique TCRbeta CDR3 rearrangement, sequence reads were collapsed and filtered. For each sample, productive Simpson clonality was calculated as the square root of Simpson's diversity index over productive rearrangements. TCRdb limited this immuneACCESS table to in-frame rearrangements with V and J called. A share of clones is missing; checked studies link under half to unresolved V genes, and the rest is unexplained. Clone size and the V and J calls come from that table; the DNA yielded D and trimming. The sample records over 120,000 clones, 78% of which are singletons. The ten largest clones take up over 5% of the sample.

The specimen was PBMCs or T cells enriched from blood (not recorded which). The rearrangement joined TRBV7-9 to TRBJ2-1; a tentative D match to TRBD1 spans 5 bases. This clonotype was obtained from a woman aged 45-60 years who had recovered from COVID-19. Read as DNA, the sequence is TGTGCCAGCAGCCTCCAGGGAACTGGGCAGTTCTTC. It translates as CASSLQGTGQFF.